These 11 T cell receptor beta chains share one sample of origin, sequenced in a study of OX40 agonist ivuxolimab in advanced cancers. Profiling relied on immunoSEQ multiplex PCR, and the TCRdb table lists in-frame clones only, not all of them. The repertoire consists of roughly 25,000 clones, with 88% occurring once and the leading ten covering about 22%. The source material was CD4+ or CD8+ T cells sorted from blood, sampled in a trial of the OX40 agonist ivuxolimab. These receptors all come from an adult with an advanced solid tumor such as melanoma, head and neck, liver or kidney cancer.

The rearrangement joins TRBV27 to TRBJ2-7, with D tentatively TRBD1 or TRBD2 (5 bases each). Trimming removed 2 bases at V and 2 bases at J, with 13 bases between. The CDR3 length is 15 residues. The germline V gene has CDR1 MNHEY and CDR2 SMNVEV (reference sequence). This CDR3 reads CASSLEGPITYEQYF. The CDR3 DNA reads TGTGCCAGCAGTTTAGAGGGACCGATTACCTACGAGCAGTACTTC.

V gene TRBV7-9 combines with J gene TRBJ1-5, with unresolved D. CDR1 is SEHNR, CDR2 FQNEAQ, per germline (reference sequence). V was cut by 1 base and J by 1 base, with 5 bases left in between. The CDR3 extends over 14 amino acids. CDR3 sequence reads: CASSLEGSNQPQHF. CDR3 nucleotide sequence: TGTGCCAGCAGCTTAGAAGGAAGCAATCAGCCCCAGCATTTT.

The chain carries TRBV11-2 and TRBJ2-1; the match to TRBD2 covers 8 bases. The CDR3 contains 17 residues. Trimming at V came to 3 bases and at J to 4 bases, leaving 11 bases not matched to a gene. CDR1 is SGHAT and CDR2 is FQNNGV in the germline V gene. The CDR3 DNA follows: TGTGCCAGCAGCTTGCCCGACGTAGCGGGACAATACAATGAGCAGTTCTTC. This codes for CASSLPDVAGQYNEQFF.

DNA of the CDR3: TGTGCCAGCGGTCAAGGGGCCGGGGAGCTGTTTTTT. Its protein product is CASGQGAGELFF. This chain joins TRBV2 and TRBJ2-2; D is perhaps TRBD1 (5 bases). The CDR3 loop spans 12 amino acids. Trimming removed 8 bases at V and 6 bases at J, with 10 bases between. CDR1 is SNHLY and CDR2 is FYNNEI in the germline V gene. The whole variable domain, remainder taken from reference TRBV2 and TRBJ2-2, is EPEVTQTPSHQVTQMGQEVILRCVPISNHLYFYWYRQILGQKVEFLVSFYNNEISEKSEIFDDQFSVERPDGSNFTLKIRSTKLEDSAMYFCASGQGAGELFFGEGSRLTVL.

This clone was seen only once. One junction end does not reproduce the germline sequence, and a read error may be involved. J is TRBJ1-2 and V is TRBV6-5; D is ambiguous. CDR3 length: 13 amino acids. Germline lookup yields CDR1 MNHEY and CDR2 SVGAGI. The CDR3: CACSYSTAYGYTF. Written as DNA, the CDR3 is TGTGCCTGCAGTTACTCTACGGCCTATGGCTACACCTTC.

This CDR3 reads CATEDRDPDTQYF. The CDR3 DNA is TGTGCCACCGAAGACAGGGACCCAGATACGCAGTATTTT. The chain carries TRBV19 and TRBJ2-3; 7 bases are shared with TRBD1. V lost 10 bases and J lost 4; bases outside the gene matches: 8. The CDR3 runs to 13 residues. The germline CDR1 and CDR2 sequences are LNHDA and SQIVND (reference sequence). Full variable domain (remainder filled in from reference TRBV19 and TRBJ2-3): DGGITQSPKYLFRKEGQNVTLSCEQNLNHDAMYWYRQDPGQGLRLIYYSQIVNDFQKGDIAEGYSVSREKKESFPLTVTSAQKNPTAFYLCATEDRDPDTQYFGPGTRLTVL.

The CDR3 DNA is TGTGCCATCAGTGCCGACGCTAGTCTCAGCTCCTACGAGCAGTACTTC. Its translation: CAISADASLSSYEQYF. The J gene is TRBJ2-7, the V gene TRBV10-3; D remains unclear. Trimming shortened V by 4 bases and J by 0 bases, and 16 bases separated the two germline ends. CDR1 and CDR2 from the germline V gene are ENHRY and SYGVKD. The CDR3 contains 16 residues.

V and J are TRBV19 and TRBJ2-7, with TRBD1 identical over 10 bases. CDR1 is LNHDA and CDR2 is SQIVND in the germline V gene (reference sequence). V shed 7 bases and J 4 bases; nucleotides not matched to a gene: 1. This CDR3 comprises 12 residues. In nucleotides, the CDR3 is TGTGCCAGTACGGGACAGGGGTACGAGCAGTACTTC. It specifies CASTGQGYEQYF.

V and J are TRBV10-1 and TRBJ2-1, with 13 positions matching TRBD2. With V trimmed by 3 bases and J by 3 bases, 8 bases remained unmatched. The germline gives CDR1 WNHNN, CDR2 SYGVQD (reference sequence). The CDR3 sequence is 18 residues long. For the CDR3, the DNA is TGCGCCAGCAGTGAAAAACCGGGACTAGCGGGATTCTACAATGAGCAGTTCTTC. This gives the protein CASSEKPGLAGFYNEQFF.

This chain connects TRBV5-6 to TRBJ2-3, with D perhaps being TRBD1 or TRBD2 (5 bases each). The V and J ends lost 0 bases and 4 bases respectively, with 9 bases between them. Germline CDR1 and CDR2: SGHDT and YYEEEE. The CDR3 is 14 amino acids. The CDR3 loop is CASSLAGRADTQYF. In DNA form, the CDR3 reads TGTGCCAGCAGCTTGGCGGGGCGGGCAGATACGCAGTATTTT.

This chain's CDR3 is CASSASQNIQYF. DNA of the CDR3: TGTGCCAGCAGCGCTAGTCAAAACATTCAGTACTTC. The rearrangement joins TRBV7-9 to TRBJ2-4; D gene uncertain. The CDR3 sequence is 12 residues long. Germline V gene sequence: CDR1 SEHNR, CDR2 FQNEAQ (reference sequence). V lost 5 bases to trimming and J lost 5 bases, with 7 bases between them.